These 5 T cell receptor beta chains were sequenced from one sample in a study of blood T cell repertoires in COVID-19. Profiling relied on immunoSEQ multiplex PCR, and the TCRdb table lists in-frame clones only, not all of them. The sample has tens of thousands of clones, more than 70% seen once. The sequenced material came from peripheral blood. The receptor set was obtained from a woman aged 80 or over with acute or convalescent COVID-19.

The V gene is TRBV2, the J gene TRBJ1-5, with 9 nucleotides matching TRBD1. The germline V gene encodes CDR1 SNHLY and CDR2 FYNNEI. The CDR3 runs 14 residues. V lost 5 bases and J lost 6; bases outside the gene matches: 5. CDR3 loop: CASSRDRVSQPQHF. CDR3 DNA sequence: TGTGCCAGCAGTCGGGACAGGGTTTCTCAGCCCCAGCATTTT.

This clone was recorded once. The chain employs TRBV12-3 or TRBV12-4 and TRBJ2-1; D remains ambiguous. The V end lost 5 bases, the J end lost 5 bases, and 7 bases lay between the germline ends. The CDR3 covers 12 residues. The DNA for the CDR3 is TGTGCCAGCAGTCCTACCGACAATGAGCAGTTCTTC. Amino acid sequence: CASSPTDNEQFF.

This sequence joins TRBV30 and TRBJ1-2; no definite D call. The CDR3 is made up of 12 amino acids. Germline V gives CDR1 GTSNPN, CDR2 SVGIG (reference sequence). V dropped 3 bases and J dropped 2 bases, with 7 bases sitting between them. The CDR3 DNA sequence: TGTGCCTGGAGCGGAGGGAACTATGGCTACACCTTC. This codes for CAWSGGNYGYTF. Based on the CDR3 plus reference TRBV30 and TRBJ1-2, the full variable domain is SQTIHQWPATLVQPVGSPLSLECTVEGTSNPNLYWYRQAAGRGLQLLFYSVGIGQISSEVPQNLSASRPQDRQFILSSKKLLLSDSGFYLCAWSGGNYGYTFGSGTRLTVV.

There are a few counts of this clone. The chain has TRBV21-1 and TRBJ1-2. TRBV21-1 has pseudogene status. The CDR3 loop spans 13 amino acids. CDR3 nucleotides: TGTGCCAGCTCCTCTCCGCTAAACTATGGCTACACCTTC. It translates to CASSSPLNYGYTF.

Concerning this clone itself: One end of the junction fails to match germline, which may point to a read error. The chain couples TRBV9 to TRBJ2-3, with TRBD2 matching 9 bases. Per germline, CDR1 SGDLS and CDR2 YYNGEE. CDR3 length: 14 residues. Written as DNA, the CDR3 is TGTGCCAGTAGCGGGGGCCAAGGGATAGATACGCAGTATTTT. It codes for CASSGGQGIDTQYF.